The clone carrying this T cell receptor beta chain was seen once. V was trimmed by 2 bases and J by 2 bases, leaving 17 bases between them. The CDR3 totals 17 residues. Looked up from germline, CDR1 is LGHNA and CDR2 is YNFKEQ. Using constant-segment primers, 5'RACE produced TCR alpha and TCR beta cDNA libraries carrying sample barcodes and UMIs. TCRdb fed the 5' RACE reads into MiXCR, producing one record per CDR3 protein. The data contain 250,000 to 350,000 distinct CDR3 sequences, roughly 19% of them singletons. These data are taken from a study of T-cell memory formation after mild COVID-19. Overall study context: TCR clusters were mostly donor specific.

The chain employs TRBV4-2 and TRBJ2-3; D is unclear. The sequenced sample was PBMCs or a T cell subset sorted from them (not recorded which). This TCR was recovered from a man between 18 and 29 years old who had mild COVID-19 (a few samples of this study predate the infection). Cell type and time point are not known. The CDR3 nucleotides read TGTGCCAGCAGCCAACACACACGAGTGGAGATCACAGATACGCAGTATTTT. Protein product: CASSQHTRVEITDTQYF.